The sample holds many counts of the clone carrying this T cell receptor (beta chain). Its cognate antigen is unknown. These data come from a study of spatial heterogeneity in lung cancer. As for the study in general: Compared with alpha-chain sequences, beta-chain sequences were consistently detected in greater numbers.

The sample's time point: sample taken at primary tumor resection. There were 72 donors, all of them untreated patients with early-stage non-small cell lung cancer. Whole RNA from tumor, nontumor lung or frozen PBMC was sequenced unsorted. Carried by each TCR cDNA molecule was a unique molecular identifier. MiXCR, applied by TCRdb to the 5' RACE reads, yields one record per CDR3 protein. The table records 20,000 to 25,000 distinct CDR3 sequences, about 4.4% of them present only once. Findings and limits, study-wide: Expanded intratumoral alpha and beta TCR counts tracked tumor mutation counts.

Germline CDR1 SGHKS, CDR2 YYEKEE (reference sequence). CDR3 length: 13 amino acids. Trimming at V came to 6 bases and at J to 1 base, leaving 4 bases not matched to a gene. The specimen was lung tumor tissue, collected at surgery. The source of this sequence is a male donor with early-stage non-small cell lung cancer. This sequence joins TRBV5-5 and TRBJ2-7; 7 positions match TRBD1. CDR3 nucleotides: TGTGCCAGCAACTCGGGACAGTCCTACGAGCAGTACTTC. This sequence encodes CASNSGQSYEQYF.